Shown below are 24 T cell receptor beta chains from a single sample sequenced in a study of post-analysis software for immune sequencing data. Antigens of these TCRs are unknown. Study observations and caveats: Controls showed lower frequencies than patients for roughly 5 TRBV segments, and TRBV5-6, TRBV5-1 and TRBV20-1 were among these.

The TCR beta cDNA libraries contained unique molecular identifiers. TCRdb analysed the PCR reads with MiXCR anew, one entry per CDR3 protein. This table holds some 690,000 distinct CDR3 sequences, roughly 29% found once. Sequencing used blood. The receptors here all came from a girl aged 5-17 years with multiple sclerosis.

The J gene is TRBJ2-3, the V gene TRBV12-3 or TRBV12-4; D not resolved. The CDR3 is made up of 12 amino acids. Deletions cut 6 bases from V and 4 bases from J, with 8 bases between. CDR3 sequence (DNA): TGTGCCAGCAGACTACCGGCAGATACGCAGTATTTT. It codes for CASRLPADTQYF.

The chain has TRBV6-2 or TRBV6-3 and TRBJ2-1; TRBD2 is a possible D gene (6 bases). V lost 2 bases, J lost 8 bases, and 10 bases lay in between. Per germline, CDR1 MNHEY and CDR2 SVGEGT. CDR3 length: 13 amino acids. The CDR3 bases are TGTGCCAGCAGTTACGCCGGGGGAGATGAGCAGTTCTTC. As protein: CASSYAGGDEQFF.

V and J are TRBV20-1 and TRBJ2-7; 10 nucleotides agree with TRBD2. The closer fit of TRBJ2-5 to the DNA end suggests the J call may be wrong. Germline V gene sequence: CDR1 DFQATT, CDR2 SNEGSKA (reference sequence). CDR3 length equals 14 residues. In DNA, the CDR3 is TGCAGTGCTAGTTGGCCTAGCGGGGGCGGGACCCAGTACTTC. It codes for CSASWPSGGGTQYF.

This clonotype was seen only a few times. V gene TRBV12-3 or TRBV12-4 combines with J gene TRBJ1-2, with D possibly being TRBD1 (5 bases). The CDR3 runs 15 residues. V was cut by 3 bases and J by 2 bases, with 13 bases left in between. The CDR3 DNA sequence: TGTGCCAGCAGTTTTGGGGCCCTCTTAAACTATGGCTACACCTTC. Its translation: CASSFGALLNYGYTF.

This clonotype showed up just a few times. The chain is built from TRBV29-1 and TRBJ1-2; no definite D call. The CDR3 covers 15 residues. CDR1 and CDR2 from the germline V gene are SQVTM and ANQGSEA. V shed 5 bases and J shed 1 base, with 17 bases lying between them. CDR3 bases: TGCAGCGTTTTCACTCCGGCCCAACTTAACTATGGCTACACCTTC. It translates to CSVFTPAQLNYGYTF.

The chain employs TRBV20-1 and TRBJ2-1; D might be TRBD2 (6 bases). The V and J ends lost 6 bases and 10 bases respectively, with 13 bases between them. Germline values: CDR1 DFQATT, CDR2 SNEGSKA (reference sequence). This CDR3 contains 11 residues. CDR3 bases: TGCAGTGCCGGATCCCGGGGGGAGCAGTTCTTC. Translated: CSAGSRGEQFF.

This chain uses TRBV20-1 with TRBJ2-2; no clear D gene. The germline gives CDR1 DFQATT, CDR2 SNEGSKA (reference sequence). This CDR3 spans 13 amino acids. The germline V and J ends were trimmed by 4 bases and 3 bases, with 9 bases remaining between them. This CDR3 is CSATTGDTGELFF. Written as DNA, the CDR3 is TGCAGTGCTACAACTGGGGACACCGGGGAGCTGTTTTTT.

The chain couples TRBV20-1 to TRBJ1-1, with D perhaps matching TRBD1 (6 bases). Trimming removed 5 bases at V and 10 bases at J, with 26 bases between. Germline values: CDR1 DFQATT, CDR2 SNEGSKA (reference sequence). The CDR3 is 15 residues long. The CDR3 DNA follows: TGCAGTGCTTCTTCGGGACACCTTAAATCGGGAGGAGCTTTCTTT. It specifies CSASSGHLKSGGAFF.

The chain joins TRBV7-2 to TRBJ1-2, with D possibly TRBD1 on 5 matching bases. V gave up 5 bases and J gave up 3 bases, with 16 bases separating them. Germline V gene data show CDR1 as SGHTA and CDR2 as FQGNSA. CDR3 length equals 15 residues. In nucleotides, the CDR3 is TGTGCCAGCAGCGACAACCTGGGGGAATACTATGGCTACACCTTC. This encodes CASSDNLGEYYGYTF.

The chain couples TRBV3-1 to TRBJ1-1; D is possibly TRBD1 (5 bases). CDR3 length: 13 amino acids. Germline-derived CDR1 and CDR2 are LGHDT and YNNKEL (reference sequence). With 8 bases removed from V and 7 bases from J, the gap between germline ends came to 17 bases. The CDR3 nucleotides read TGTGCCAGCTCCTCCGGGCAGGACATTGAAGCTTTCTTT. This sequence encodes CASSSGQDIEAFF. The full variable domain, its missing parts supplied by reference TRBV3-1 and TRBJ1-1, is DTAVSQTPKYLVTQMGNDKSIKCEQNLGHDTMYWYKQDSKKFLKIMFSYNNKELIINETVPNRFSPKSPDKAHLNLHINSLELGDSAVYFCASSSGQDIEAFFGQGTRLTVV.

This clonotype appeared once. This chain joins TRBV24-1 and TRBJ2-3; D uncertain. V gave up 3 bases and J gave up 1 base, with 10 bases separating them. CDR1 and CDR2 from the germline V gene are KGHDR and SFDVKD. The CDR3 runs to 15 residues. CDR3 bases: TGTGCCACCAGTGATCCCGGAGTAGGCACAGATACGCAGTATTTT. Its translation is CATSDPGVGTDTQYF.

The chain carries TRBV4-2 and TRBJ2-3; 11 bases are a match to TRBD2. This CDR3 has 17 residues. J gave up 6 bases and V 0 bases, and 8 bases lay outside the gene matches. Per the germline V gene, CDR1 is LGHNA and CDR2 is YNFKEQ. The CDR3 sequence is CASSQDGIRLAGDTQYF. In DNA, the CDR3 is TGTGCCAGCAGCCAAGACGGGATTAGACTAGCGGGGGATACGCAGTATTTT.

This clonotype came up a few times. Here the CDR3 reads CASSPDRGLSGANVLTF. CDR3 DNA sequence: TGTGCCAGCAGCCCCGACAGGGGGCTTTCTGGGGCCAACGTCCTGACTTTC. The V gene is TRBV12-3 or TRBV12-4, the J gene TRBJ2-6; TRBD1 aligns across 10 bases. The CDR3 consists of 17 residues. V dropped 6 bases and J dropped 1; count of bases not matched to a gene: 6.

V is TRBV6-5 and J is TRBJ2-5; TRBD2 agrees at 14 bases. Trimming removed 4 bases from V and 2 bases from J; junction bases left unmatched: 3. Germline values: CDR1 MNHEY, CDR2 SVGAGI. This CDR3 has 16 residues. CDR3 region: CASSLTSGGGQETQYF. CDR3 nucleotides: TGTGCCAGCAGTTTGACTAGCGGGGGGGGACAAGAGACCCAGTACTTC.

This clonotype was counted a few times. The chain joins TRBV13 to TRBJ2-7; 9 bases align to TRBD2. The J call is uncertain, as TRBJ2-5 better fits the DNA end. The germline V gene has CDR1 PRHDT and CDR2 FYEKMQ (reference sequence). The CDR3 totals 15 residues. CDR3 loop: CASSFGASGEMTQYF. The CDR3 DNA sequence: TGTGCCAGCAGCTTCGGGGCTAGCGGGGAGATGACCCAGTACTTC.

This clonotype occurred a few times. V is TRBV12-3 or TRBV12-4 and J is TRBJ1-1; 7 bases are a match to TRBD1. V trimming: 3 bases; J trimming: 4 bases; junction bases outside the gene matches: 5. The CDR3 runs 14 residues. CDR3 nucleotides: TGTGCCAGCAGTTTCCCCAACAGGGGCACTGAAGCTTTCTTT. Its protein is CASSFPNRGTEAFF.

Turning to this clonotype: Possible read error: a much larger clone is one base away. The CDR3 nucleotides read TGTGCCGGCGCTGGGGAGACCCAGTACTTC. It codes for CAGAGETQYF. This rearrangement joins TRBV9 to TRBJ2-5; D call uncertain. This CDR3 has 10 amino acids. With 10 bases removed from V and 5 bases from J, the gap between germline ends came to 9 bases. Per the germline V gene, CDR1 is SGDLS and CDR2 is YYNGEE.

The rearrangement links TRBV6-5 to TRBJ2-7; maybe TRBD1 (6 bases). Gene TRBJ2-5 matches the end of the DNA better, so the J call may be wrong. The CDR3 loop spans 16 amino acids. Germline V gives CDR1 MNHEY, CDR2 SVGAGI. Here the CDR3 DNA reads TGTGCCAGCAGTTACGAGACAGGCCCGATTCGGAAGACCCAGTACTTC. The encoded protein is CASSYETGPIRKTQYF.

With regard to this clonotype: An end of the junction differs from the germline gene, which may be a read error. The V and J genes are TRBV4-1 and TRBJ1-2, with TRBD1 identical over 8 bases. This CDR3 region has 14 residues. Germline loops: CDR1 MGHRA, CDR2 YSYEKL. CDR3 region: CASSRTGTNCGYTF. The CDR3 bases are TGCGCCAGCAGCCGGACAGGGACTAACTGTGGCTACACCTTC.

As to this clonotype: This may be a read error: a much more frequent sequence differs by one nucleotide. This rearrangement joins TRBV6-1 to TRBJ2-5; D unresolved. The J call may not be correct, given that the DNA end is closer to TRBJ2-7. Germline CDR1 and CDR2: MNHNS and SASEGT. This CDR3 is 11 amino acids long. The CDR3 is CANTGRYEQYF. CDR3 nucleotide sequence: TGTGCCAACACTGGACGTTACGAGCAGTACTTC.

The genes are TRBV10-3 and TRBJ2-7, with TRBD1 as a possible D gene (5 bases). Per germline, CDR1 ENHRY and CDR2 SYGVKD. V was trimmed by 6 bases and J by 5 bases, leaving 14 bases between them. This CDR3 comprises 13 residues. The CDR3 bases are TGTGCCATCAGAAGCCCCAGGGCCCACGAGCAGTACTTC. This sequence encodes CAIRSPRAHEQYF.

This clonotype was observed a few times. The rearrangement uses TRBV6-2 or TRBV6-3 and TRBJ2-7; 8 nucleotides match TRBD2. The length of the CDR3 is 16 residues. Germline values: CDR1 MNHEY, CDR2 SVGEGT. After removal of 7 bases from V and 4 bases from J, the junction contained 15 bases not matched to a gene. The chain's CDR3 is CASTDGGASGPYEQYF. The CDR3 nucleotides read TGTGCCAGCACCGACGGCGGGGCTAGCGGGCCTTACGAGCAGTACTTC.

The chain links TRBV27 to TRBJ1-1; the match to TRBD1 covers 7 bases. After removal of 7 bases from V and 1 base from J, the junction contained 6 bases not matched to a gene. This CDR3 has 14 residues. The germline CDR1 and CDR2 sequences are MNHEY and SMNVEV (reference sequence). The DNA for the CDR3 is TGTGCCAGCACTAGACAGGGCCGGAACACTGAAGCTTTCTTT. It yields the protein CASTRQGRNTEAFF.

This clonotype was found a few times. The chain has TRBV9 and TRBJ2-1; TRBD2 matches at 15 bases. The V gene's germline CDR1 is SGDLS and CDR2 YYNGEE. V shed 4 bases, J shed 8 bases, and the junction held 19 bases outside the gene matches. The CDR3 runs 20 residues. CDR3 sequence (DNA): TGTGCCAGCAGCCCAGATCGGACTAGCGGGAGGGTACTGAAGGGGGATGAGCAGTTCTTC. This translates into CASSPDRTSGRVLKGDEQFF.